This T cell receptor beta chain was obtained from a study of blood T cell repertoires in COVID-19. Turning to the study itself: The United States, Italy and Spain supplied acute and convalescent COVID-19 samples.

This CDR3 spans 15 amino acids. V gave up 3 bases and J gave up 11 bases; unmatched junction bases: 15. Looked up from germline, CDR1 is LGHNT and CDR2 is FRNRAP. Original data processing: Cell counts per sample came from amplifying reference gene primers. Here immunoSEQ multiplex PCR was the method, and the copy in TCRdb shows in-frame clones only, minus some. V, J and clone size reflect that table, while D and trimming were determined from the DNA. In the table there are about 60,000 clones, approximately 80% of which are singletons. In this sample, this clone turned up a few times. The TCR originated in a man aged 60-69 years with acute or convalescent COVID-19. The J gene is TRBJ1-2, the V gene TRBV12-5; 7 bases match TRBD1. Sequenced material: peripheral blood. CDR3 amino acids: CASGFQIDRESGYTF. The DNA for the CDR3 is TGTGCTAGTGGTTTCCAAATAGACAGGGAGTCTGGATACACCTTC.